The rows below give T cell receptor beta chains drawn from one sample of a study of a mutant IDH1 vaccine in newly diagnosed glioma. Profiling relied on immunoSEQ multiplex PCR, and the TCRdb table lists in-frame clones only, not all of them. The sample lists around 60,000 clones, roughly 90% occurring once. For these receptors, no antigen is known. Source: PBMCs, taken from a glioma patient whose treatment included an IDH1 peptide vaccine. The receptor source for this set is a man aged 35 to 55 with glioma. CDR3s include the opening cysteine and the closing phenylalanine or tryptophan. D genes are given only for firm matches. Not every row has a clone size; where given, it reads once, few, many or a size class.

-	TRBV2	-	TRBJ1-5	CASSGRGGGQPQHF	TGTGCCAGCAGTGGGAGGGGGGGCGGTCAGCCCCAGCATTTT
TRBD2	TRBV27	-	TRBJ2-1	CASSKSGGYNEQFF	TGTGCCAGCAGCAAAAGCGGGGGTTACAATGAGCAGTTCTTC
-	TRBV6-5	-	TRBJ1-3	CASRTRVAGNTIYF	TGTGCCAGCAGGACTAGGGTGGCGGGAAACACCATATATTTT
-	TRBV19	-	TRBJ1-5	CASSPPGRALLSNQPQHF	TGTGCCAGTAGTCCCCCGGGACGCGCCCTCCTGAGCAATCAGCCCCAGCATTTT
-	TRBV7-9	few	TRBJ1-3	CASSPFIGISGNTIYF	TGTGCCAGCAGTCCATTTATCGGGATCTCTGGAAACACCATATATTTT
-	TRBV5-1	-	TRBJ2-1	CASSFRRDLLNEQFF	TGCGCCAGCAGCTTCCGGCGGGACCTACTCAATGAGCAGTTCTTC
TRBD1	TRBV7-8	-	TRBJ1-1	CASSLNYATGGRTEAFF	TGTGCCAGCAGCTTAAACTATGCTACAGGGGGCCGGACTGAAGCTTTCTTT
TRBD2	TRBV19	-	TRBJ2-1	CASSIKAGGTYNEQFF	TGTGCCAGTAGTATAAAAGCGGGAGGAACCTACAATGAGCAGTTCTTC
-	TRBV5-4	-	TRBJ2-2	CASSSGPARDTGELFF	TGTGCCAGCAGCTCCGGACCCGCGCGGGACACCGGGGAGCTGTTTTTT
-	TRBV5-1	-	TRBJ1-2	CASSLAGGLGYTF	TGCGCCAGCAGCTTGGCCGGGGGCCTTGGCTACACCTTC
TRBD1	TRBV5-5	-	TRBJ1-2	CASSFRTGGVIGSNYGYTF	TGTGCCAGCAGCTTTAGAACAGGGGGTGTAATTGGTAGCAACTATGGCTACACCTTC
TRBD2	TRBV30	once	TRBJ2-5	CASETSGAFLGETQYF	TGTGCCTCCGAGACTAGCGGGGCGTTCCTGGGGGAGACCCAGTACTTC
TRBD2	TRBV2	-	TRBJ2-2	CASRGLAANTGELFF	TGTGCCAGCAGAGGACTAGCGGCTAACACCGGGGAGCTGTTTTTT
-	TRBV4-2	-	TRBJ2-3	CASSQEDLWEAGAGLDTQYF	TGTGCCAGCAGCCAAGAGGATCTTTGGGAGGCAGGAGCGGGTCTAGATACGCAGTATTTT
-	TRBV10-1	-	TRBJ2-2	CASSDLSTGELFF	TGCGCCAGCAGTGACTTAAGTACCGGGGAGCTGTTTTTT
TRBD1	TRBV30	-	TRBJ1-5	CAWSKGAPRSNQPQHF	TGTGCCTGGAGTAAGGGGGCCCCGAGGAGCAATCAGCCCCAGCATTTT
-	TRBV4-1	-	TRBJ2-7	CASSQEMVEGDEQYF	TGCGCCAGCAGCCAAGAAATGGTTGAGGGAGACGAGCAGTACTTC
-	TRBV28	-	TRBJ1-2	CASEQSPPNYGYTF	TGTGCCAGCGAACAGAGTCCACCTAACTATGGCTACACCTTC
TRBD1	TRBV29-1	-	TRBJ1-4	CSVRDRVNEKLFF	TGCAGCGTTCGGGACAGAGTTAATGAAAAACTGTTTTTT
TRBD1	TRBV2	-	TRBJ1-1	CASSPDRGETEAFF	TGTGCCAGCAGTCCCGACAGGGGCGAAACTGAAGCTTTCTTT
TRBD2	TRBV5-4	-	TRBJ2-3	CASSQGLAGEYTDTQYF	TGTGCCAGCAGCCAGGGACTAGCGGGGGAGTACACAGATACGCAGTATTTT
-	TRBV28	-	TRBJ2-7	CASSQESYEQYF	TGTGCCAGCAGTCAAGAATCCTACGAGCAGTACTTC
-	TRBV27	-	TRBJ2-2	CASSHQGWGELFF	TGTGCCAGCAGTCATCAGGGCTGGGGGGAGCTGTTTTTT